A single sample is the source of the 7 T cell receptor beta chains below, sequenced in a study of shared clonotypes between healthy human individuals (TCRdb year 2020). Library preparation was by the immunoSEQ multiplex PCR assay. TCRdb limited this immuneACCESS table to in-frame rearrangements with V and J called. A share of clones is missing; checked studies link under half to unresolved V genes, and the rest is unexplained. The sample table records roughly 320,000 clones; roughly 91% of these occur just once. The top ten clones comprise 15% to 20% of the sample. The specimen sequenced was memory CD8+ T cells sorted from blood. The label giving this sample's cell subset or site can be read as: CD45RO+ cells pooled with CCR7-negative TemRA cells. Receptors originate from a man aged 18 to 29 in good health.

The count of this clone is one. Other DNA sequences in this specimen translate into the identical CDR3. The rearrangement links TRBV9 to TRBJ2-7; 7 nucleotides agree with TRBD1. The germline gives CDR1 SGDLS, CDR2 YYNGEE. The V and J ends lost 2 bases and 2 bases, in that order; junction bases with no gene match: 4. This CDR3 spans 14 amino acids. In DNA, the CDR3 is TGTGCCAGCAGCGTCGACGGACAGGCCTACGAGCAGTACTTC. This gives the protein CASSVDGQAYEQYF.

In this sample, this clone turned up a few times. The chain carries TRBV5-4 and TRBJ1-6; TRBD1 matches at 8 bases. J gave up 10 bases and V 4 bases, and 7 bases lay outside the gene matches. CDR3 length: 14 residues. The germline gives CDR1 SGHNT, CDR2 YYREEE (reference sequence). This CDR3 reads CASSPDRGASPLHF. The CDR3 nucleotides read TGTGCCAGCAGCCCCGACAGGGGAGCCTCACCCCTCCACTTT. Filled out from reference TRBV5-4 and TRBJ1-6, the complete variable domain reads ETGVTQSPTHLIKTRGQQVTLRCSSQSGHNTVSWYQQALGQGPQFIFQYYREEENGRGNFPPRFSGLQFPNYSSELNVNALELDDSALYLCASSPDRGASPLHFGNGTRLTVT.

This clone was seen only once. V gene TRBV4-3 combines with J gene TRBJ2-3; D is possibly TRBD1 or TRBD2 (6 bases each). The V end lost 0 bases, the J end lost 4 bases, and 14 bases lay between the germline ends. The CDR3 is 16 amino acids. Germline V lookup: CDR1 LGHNA, CDR2 YSLEER. DNA for the CDR3: TGCGCCAGCAGCCAAGATCGGGGGCGAGGGGCAGATACGCAGTATTTT. Protein: CASSQDRGRGADTQYF.

The genes are TRBV4-1 and TRBJ2-7; 9 bases line up with TRBD1. CDR1 is MGHRA and CDR2 is YSYEKL in the germline V gene. There are 14 residues in the CDR3. The trim removed 4 bases at V and 1 base at J, leaving 2 bases unmatched. The CDR3 region is CASSPDRGSYEQYF. The CDR3 nucleotides read TGCGCCAGCAGCCCGGACAGGGGATCCTACGAGCAGTACTTC.

The chain carries TRBV6-5 and TRBJ2-2; D not resolved. The germline gives CDR1 MNHEY, CDR2 SVGAGI. Trimming removed 0 bases from V and 5 bases from J, with 4 bases in between. CDR3 length: 13 residues. The CDR3 sequence: CASSYSPTGELFF. Written as DNA, the CDR3 is TGTGCCAGCAGTTACTCACCGACCGGGGAGCTGTTTTTT.

This clone was found once. This rearrangement joins TRBV27 to TRBJ1-1, with 7 bases aligning to TRBD1. The germline CDR1 and CDR2 sequences are MNHEY and SMNVEV (reference sequence). V shed 3 bases, J shed 4 bases, and the junction held 5 bases outside the gene matches. This CDR3 has 14 residues. CDR3 region: CASSLRTGFTEAFF. For the CDR3, the DNA is TGTGCCAGCAGTTTGAGGACAGGATTCACTGAAGCTTTCTTT.

The chain links TRBV21-1 to TRBJ2-7; TRBD2, the table's D call, lacks a check against the DNA. TRBV21-1 is a recognized pseudogene. The CDR3 is 18 residues long. The DNA for the CDR3 is TGTGCCAGCAGCTCGCGGGGGTGTGTCGAGACGGAGACCTACGAGCAGTACTTC. It yields the protein CASSSRGCVETETYEQYF.